This T cell receptor beta chain was recorded in a study of T cell repertoires in cytomegalovirus infection. Overall study: In the study, CMV epitopes included recently identified HLA-C-restricted and well-studied HLA-B-restricted ones. An indication of both CMV infection and matching HLA type came from public TCR beta signatures. Overall study findings and caveats: Dominating the ex vivo response were HLA-C-restricted CMV-specific TCR beta clonotypes.

Germline CDR1 MGHDK, CDR2 SYGVNS. The CDR3 totals 17 residues. The V and J ends lost 4 bases and 2 bases respectively, with 19 bases between them. This clonotype was picked up a small number of times. The antigen is not known. A single record per CDR3 protein comes from TCRdb applying MiXCR to the reads. The sample contains about 890,000 distinct CDR3 sequences, roughly a third of which appear only once. The material sequenced was cultured CD8+ T cells from PBMCs, taken from culture after CMV antigen stimulation. This TCR was recovered from a human donor in good health (CMV status not recorded). Some clones in this sample may be carry-over from other donors' samples. V is TRBV25-1 and J is TRBJ2-3; D might be TRBD1 or TRBD2, each matching 5 bases. The CDR3 is CASSGYPPEGPTDTQYF. CDR3 DNA: TGTGCCAGCAGTGGGTACCCTCCTGAGGGGCCCACAGATACGCAGTATTTT.